The source of this T cell receptor (beta chain) is a study of response to subunit inactivated influenza vaccine. To note about this clonotype: Its antigen is currently unknown.

TCRdb passed the RT-PCR reads through MiXCR, listing each CDR3 protein once. Among hundreds of thousands of distinct CDR3 sequences listed, roughly 25% were seen once. Points from the study as a whole: Each seasonal flu vaccination may recruit only limited new T cells, authors suggested.

V was clipped by 8 bases and J by 3 bases, with 17 bases between them. CDR3 size: 15 residues. Germline V lookup: CDR1 SGHTA, CDR2 FQGNSA. The rearrangement joins TRBV7-2 to TRBJ2-1; a weak D match, TRBD2 (7 bases). The sample was CD4+ T cells sorted from PBMCs, taken around 5 days after vaccination. This TCR was sampled from a man aged 50-60 years who received an inactivated influenza vaccine. CDR3 in amino acids: CASGARGGGYNEQFF. Here the CDR3 DNA reads TGTGCCAGCGGAGCGAGGGGGGGAGGCTACAATGAGCAGTTCTTC.